What follows is one T cell receptor beta chain and its context. Its antigen is unknown. The record has no base qualities; no much larger clone is one base away. The source of the sample is a study of PD-1 blockade in mismatch repair-deficient tumors (dated by TCRdb to 2017 to 2019). In the study overall: Between September 2013 and 2016, more than 75 consecutive patients with eleven to twelve mismatch repair-deficient cancer types, all previously treated and progressing, were enrolled in the trial. Deep sequencing of TCR CDR3 regions was used to track tumor-associated T cell clones in peripheral blood of patients responding to PD-1 blockade. Results and caveats for the whole study, not just this receptor: Clones residing in the tumor, which were often undetectable in blood before treatment, expanded quickly after pembrolizumab and then contracted, generally before radiologic responses.

Mismatch repair deficiency was established in every enrolled patient by polymerase chain reaction or immunohistochemistry. TCR sequencing was performed for three patients who responded to pembrolizumab therapy. The phase II trial prospectively evaluated PD-1 blockade with pembrolizumab in advanced mismatch repair-deficient cancers, independent of tissue of origin. Serial peripheral blood T cell samples were collected before and at multiple times after starting PD-1 blockade. Blood sampling time points were reported as weeks after the first dose of pembrolizumab. Library construction relied on the immunoSEQ multiplex PCR assay. TCRdb stores this immuneACCESS table with in-frame sequences only. Part of the clones is absent; in the studies checked, under half of the shortfall reflects unresolved V genes, and no reason is known for the rest. The sample data list about 38,000 clones, and roughly 77% of these were observed just once. The ten largest clones capture over 20% of the sample.

This clonotype was sampled from an adult with mismatch repair-deficient cancer. The sample was peripheral blood, taken 4 weeks after starting pembrolizumab.

The bases read TGTGCCAGCGCAGACCGGGACCGCGGAGATACGCAGTATTTT. Its coded protein is CASADRDRGDTQYF. The sequence joins TRBV6-1 to TRBJ2-3; the D gene is perhaps TRBD1 or TRBD2, each of them matching over 5 bases. The CDR1 and CDR2 encoded by the germline V gene are MNHNS and SASEGT. V and J are truncated by 8 bases and 5 bases respectively, leaving an intervening sequence of 17 bases. Counted from cysteine to phenylalanine, this CDR3 has 14 amino acids. The only DNA kept is the CDR3, 42 bases in frame from the first base.